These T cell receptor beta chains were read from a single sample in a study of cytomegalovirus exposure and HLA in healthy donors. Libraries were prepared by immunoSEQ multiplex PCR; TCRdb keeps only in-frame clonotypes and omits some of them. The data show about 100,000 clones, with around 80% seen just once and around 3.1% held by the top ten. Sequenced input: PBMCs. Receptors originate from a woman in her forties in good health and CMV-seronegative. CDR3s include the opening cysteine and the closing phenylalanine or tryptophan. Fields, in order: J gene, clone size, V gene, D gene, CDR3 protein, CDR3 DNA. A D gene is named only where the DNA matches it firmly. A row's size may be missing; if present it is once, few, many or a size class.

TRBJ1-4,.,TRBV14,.,CASSQDLREKLFF,TGTGCCAGCAGCCAAGATTTGAGGGAAAAACTGTTTTTT
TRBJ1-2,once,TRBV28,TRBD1,CASSPPGTGSANYGYTF,TGTGCCAGCAGTCCCCCCGGGACAGGGTCGGCTAACTATGGCTACACCTTC
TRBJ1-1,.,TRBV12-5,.,CASGLGQGNTEAFF,TGTGCTAGTGGTTTGGGTCAGGGGAACACTGAAGCTTTCTTT
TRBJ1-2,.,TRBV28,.,CASSLDRRAVYYGYTF,TGTGCCAGCAGCTTGGACAGAAGGGCCGTCTACTATGGCTACACCTTC
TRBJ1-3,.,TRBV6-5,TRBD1,CASSYGGTVGNTIYF,TGTGCCAGCAGTTACGGCGGGACAGTGGGAAACACCATATATTTT
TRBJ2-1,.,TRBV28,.,CASSLQMWGPADLGEQFF,TGTGCCAGCAGTTTGCAAATGTGGGGCCCGGCTGACCTGGGTGAGCAGTTCTTC
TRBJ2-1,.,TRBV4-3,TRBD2,CASSQRFSGAQNNEQFF,TGCGCCAGCAGCCAGAGATTTAGCGGGGCCCAGAACAATGAGCAGTTCTTC
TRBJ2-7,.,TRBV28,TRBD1,CASSPGGATYEQYF,TGTGCCAGCAGTCCAGGGGGCGCGACCTACGAGCAGTACTTC
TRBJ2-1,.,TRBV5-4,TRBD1,CASSPDRVHEQFF,TGTGCCAGCAGTCCGGACAGGGTACATGAGCAGTTCTTC
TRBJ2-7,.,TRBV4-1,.,CASSQGPQGLSYEQYF,TGCGCCAGCAGCCAAGGGCCACAGGGCCTTTCCTACGAGCAGTACTTC
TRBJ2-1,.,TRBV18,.,CASSPRVGGSYNEQFF,TGTGCCAGCTCGCCCCGAGTCGGGGGATCTTACAATGAGCAGTTCTTC
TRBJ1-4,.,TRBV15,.,CATSRRTGNEKLFF,TGTGCCACCAGCAGAAGGACGGGGAATGAAAAACTGTTTTTT
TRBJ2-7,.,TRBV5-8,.,CASSFAGSSSYEQYF,TGTGCCAGCAGCTTTGCCGGGTCAAGCTCCTACGAGCAGTACTTC
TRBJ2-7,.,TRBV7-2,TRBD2,CASIDVGTSGPYEQYF,TGTGCCAGCATCGACGTGGGGACTAGCGGTCCATACGAGCAGTACTTC
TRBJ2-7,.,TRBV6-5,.,CATHGSRPYEQYF,TGTGCCACCCACGGGAGCCGACCCTACGAGCAGTACTTC
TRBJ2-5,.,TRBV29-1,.,CSVAGETQYF,TGCAGCGTTGCGGGGGAGACCCAGTACTTC
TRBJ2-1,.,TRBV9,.,CASSVGREVWGEQFF,TGTGCCAGCAGCGTAGGTAGGGAGGTATGGGGTGAGCAGTTCTTC
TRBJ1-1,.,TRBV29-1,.,CSAGTEAFF,TGCAGCGCTGGGACAGAAGCTTTCTTT
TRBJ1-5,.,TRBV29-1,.,CSVEGGGNQPQHF,TGCAGCGTTGAGGGGGGAGGCAATCAGCCCCAGCATTTT
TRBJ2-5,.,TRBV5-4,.,CASRGQVQETQYF,TGTGCCAGCAGAGGACAAGTTCAAGAGACCCAGTACTTC
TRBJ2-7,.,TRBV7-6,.,CASSLQGNSYEQYF,TGTGCCAGCAGCTTGCAGGGGAACTCCTACGAGCAGTACTTC
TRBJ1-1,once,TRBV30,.,CAWSLRAEAFF,TGTGCCTGGAGTTTGCGGGCTGAAGCTTTCTTT
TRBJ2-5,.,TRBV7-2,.,CASGPDRETQYF,TGTGCCAGCGGACCAGACAGGGAGACCCAGTACTTC
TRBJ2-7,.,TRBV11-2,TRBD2,CASSLARTGGVEQYF,TGTGCCAGCAGCTTAGCCAGGACGGGAGGTGTCGAGCAGTACTTC